This record concerns one TCR beta chain sequence. This entry is derived from a study of blood T cell repertoires in COVID-19. Some clones are missing from TCRdb's copy, which holds only in-frame ones; the method was immunoSEQ multiplex PCR. The sample lists about 180,000 clones, approximately 85% seen once, with roughly 6% in the top ten. The TCR was taken from a man in his forties who had recovered from COVID-19. Sequenced input: PBMCs or T cells enriched from blood (not recorded which).

The chain's CDR3 is CASSRARGSGNTIYF. In DNA form, the CDR3 reads TGTGCCAGCAGCCGCGCCCGGGGTTCTGGAAACACCATATATTTT. The V call is TRBV7-9, the J call TRBJ1-3, with D uncertain. The length of the CDR3 is 15 residues. CDR1 is SEHNR, CDR2 FQNEAQ, per germline (reference sequence). Trimming stripped 5 bases from V and 1 base from J, with 12 bases between.